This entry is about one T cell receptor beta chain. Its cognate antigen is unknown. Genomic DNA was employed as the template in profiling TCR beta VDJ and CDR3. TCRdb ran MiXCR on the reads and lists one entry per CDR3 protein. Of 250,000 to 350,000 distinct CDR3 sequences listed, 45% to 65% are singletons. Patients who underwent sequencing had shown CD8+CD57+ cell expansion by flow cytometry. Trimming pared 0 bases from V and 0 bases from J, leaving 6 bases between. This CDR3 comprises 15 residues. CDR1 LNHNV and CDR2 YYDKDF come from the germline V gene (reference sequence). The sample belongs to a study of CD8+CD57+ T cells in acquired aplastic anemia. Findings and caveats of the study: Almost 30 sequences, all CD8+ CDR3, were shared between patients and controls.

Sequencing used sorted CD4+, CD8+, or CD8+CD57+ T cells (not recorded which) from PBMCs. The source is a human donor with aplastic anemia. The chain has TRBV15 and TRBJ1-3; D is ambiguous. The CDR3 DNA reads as TGTGCCACCAGCAGAGATGGCAACTCTGGAAACACCATATATTTT. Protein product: CATSRDGNSGNTIYF. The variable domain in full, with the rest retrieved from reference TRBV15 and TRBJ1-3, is DAMVIQNPRYQVTQFGKPVTLSCSQTLNHNVMYWYQQKSSQAPKLLFHYYDKDFNNEADTPDNFQSRRPNTSFCFLDIRSPGLGDTAMYLCATSRDGNSGNTIYFGEGSWLTVV.